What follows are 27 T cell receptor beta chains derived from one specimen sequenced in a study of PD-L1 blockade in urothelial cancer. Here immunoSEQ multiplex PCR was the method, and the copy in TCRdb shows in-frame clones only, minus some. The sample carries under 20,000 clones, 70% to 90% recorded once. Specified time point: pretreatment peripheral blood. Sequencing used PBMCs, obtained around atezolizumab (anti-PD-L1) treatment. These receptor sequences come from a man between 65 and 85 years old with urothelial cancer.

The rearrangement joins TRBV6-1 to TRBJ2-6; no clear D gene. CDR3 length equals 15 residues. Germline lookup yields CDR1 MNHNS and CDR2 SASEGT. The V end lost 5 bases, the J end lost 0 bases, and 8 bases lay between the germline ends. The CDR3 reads CASSKRSSGANVLTF. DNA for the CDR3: TGTGCCAGCAGTAAAAGGAGCTCTGGGGCCAACGTCCTGACTTTC.

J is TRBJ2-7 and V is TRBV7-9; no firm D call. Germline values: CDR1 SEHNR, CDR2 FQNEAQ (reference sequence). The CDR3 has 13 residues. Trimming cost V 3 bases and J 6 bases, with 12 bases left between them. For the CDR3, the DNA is TGTGCCAGCAGCTTTCCCCTTCAAGCCGAGCAGTACTTC. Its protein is CASSFPLQAEQYF.

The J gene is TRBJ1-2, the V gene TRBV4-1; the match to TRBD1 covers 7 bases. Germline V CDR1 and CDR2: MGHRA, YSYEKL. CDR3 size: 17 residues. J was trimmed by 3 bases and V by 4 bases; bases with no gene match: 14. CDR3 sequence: CASSLRQGPRGDYGYTF. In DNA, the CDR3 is TGCGCCAGCAGCCTGAGACAGGGCCCTCGCGGGGACTATGGCTACACCTTC.

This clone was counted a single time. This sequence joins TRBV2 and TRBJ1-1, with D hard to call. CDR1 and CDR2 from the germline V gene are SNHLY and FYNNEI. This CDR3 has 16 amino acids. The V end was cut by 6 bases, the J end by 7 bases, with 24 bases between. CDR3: CASSPPVWVWAHEAFF. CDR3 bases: TGTGCCAGCAGCCCCCCGGTTTGGGTTTGGGCCCATGAAGCTTTCTTT.

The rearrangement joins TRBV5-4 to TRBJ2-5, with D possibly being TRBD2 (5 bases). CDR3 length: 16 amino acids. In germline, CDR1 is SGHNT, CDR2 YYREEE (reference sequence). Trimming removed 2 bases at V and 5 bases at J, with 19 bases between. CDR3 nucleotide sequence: TGTGCCAGCAGCTTTAAAGTAGGAGCGGACGGGGAGACCCAGTACTTC. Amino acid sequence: CASSFKVGADGETQYF.

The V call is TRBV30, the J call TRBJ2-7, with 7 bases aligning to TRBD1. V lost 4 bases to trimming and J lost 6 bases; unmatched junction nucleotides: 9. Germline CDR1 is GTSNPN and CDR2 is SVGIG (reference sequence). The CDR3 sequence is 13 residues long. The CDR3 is CAWNRGRVGEQYF. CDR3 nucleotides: TGTGCCTGGAACAGGGGTCGCGTTGGCGAGCAGTACTTC.

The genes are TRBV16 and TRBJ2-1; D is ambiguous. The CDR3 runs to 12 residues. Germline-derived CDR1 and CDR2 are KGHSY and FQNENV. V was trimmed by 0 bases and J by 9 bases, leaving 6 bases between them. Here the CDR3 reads CASSQSSTEQFF. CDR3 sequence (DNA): TGTGCCAGCAGCCAATCGAGCACTGAGCAGTTCTTC.

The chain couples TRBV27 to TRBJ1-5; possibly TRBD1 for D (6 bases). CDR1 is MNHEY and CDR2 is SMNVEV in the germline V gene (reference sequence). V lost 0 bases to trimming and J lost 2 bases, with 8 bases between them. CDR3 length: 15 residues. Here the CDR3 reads CASSLSSGGNQPQHF. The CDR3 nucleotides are TGTGCCAGCAGTTTATCTTCAGGGGGCAATCAGCCCCAGCATTTT.

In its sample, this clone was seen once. The chain's CDR3 is CASSFGRDKIETQYF. CDR3 nucleotide sequence: TGTGCCAGCAGCTTCGGAAGGGACAAGATCGAGACCCAGTACTTC. The chain links TRBV5-5 to TRBJ2-5, with a possible D match to TRBD1 (6 bases). V was clipped by 2 bases and J by 5 bases, with 16 bases between them. CDR1 and CDR2 from the germline V gene are SGHKS and YYEKEE (reference sequence). CDR3 size: 15 residues.

The CDR3 loop reads CASGPGTSGANEQFF. The CDR3 DNA sequence: TGCGCCAGCGGACCCGGGACTAGCGGGGCCAATGAGCAGTTCTTC. The chain has TRBV5-1 and TRBJ2-1, with TRBD2 matching over 13 bases. Germline CDR1 and CDR2: SGHRS and YFSETQ. Losses at the gene ends were 7 bases for V and 6 bases for J; bases not matched to a gene: 7. This CDR3 region has 15 residues.

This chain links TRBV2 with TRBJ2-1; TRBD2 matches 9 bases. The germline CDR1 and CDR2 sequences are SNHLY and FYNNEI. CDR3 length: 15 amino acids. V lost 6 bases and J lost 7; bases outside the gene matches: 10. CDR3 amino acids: CASSIAGVVGNEQFF. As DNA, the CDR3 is TGTGCCAGCAGCATAGCGGGGGTTGTGGGGAATGAGCAGTTCTTC.

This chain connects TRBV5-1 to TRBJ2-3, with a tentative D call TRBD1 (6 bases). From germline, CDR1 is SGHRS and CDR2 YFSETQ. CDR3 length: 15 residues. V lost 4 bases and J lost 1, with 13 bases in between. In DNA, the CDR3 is TGCGCCAGCAGCCCTGTCAAGGGGGGCACAGATACGCAGTATTTT. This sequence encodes CASSPVKGGTDTQYF.

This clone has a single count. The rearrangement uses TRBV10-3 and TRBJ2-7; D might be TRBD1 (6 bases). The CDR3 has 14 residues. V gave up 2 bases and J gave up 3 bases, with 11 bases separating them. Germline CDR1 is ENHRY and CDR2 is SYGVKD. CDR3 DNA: TGTGCCATCAGTGAGGGAACAGGGTACTACGAGCAGTACTTC. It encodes CAISEGTGYYEQYF.

CDR3 in amino acids: CSAGTANGYTF. In DNA form, the CDR3 reads TGCAGTGCGGGGACAGCTAACGGCTACACCTTC. The chain is built from TRBV20-1 and TRBJ1-2; TRBD1 agrees at 7 bases. V gave up 6 bases and J gave up 8 bases; unmatched junction bases: 6. The germline V gene has CDR1 DFQATT and CDR2 SNEGSKA (reference sequence). The CDR3 spans 11 residues.

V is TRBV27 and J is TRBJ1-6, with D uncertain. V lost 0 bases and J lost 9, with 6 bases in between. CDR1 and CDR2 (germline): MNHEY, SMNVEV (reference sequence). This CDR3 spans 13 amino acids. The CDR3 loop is CASSLSPRSPLHF. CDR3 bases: TGTGCCAGCAGTTTATCTCCCCGTTCACCCCTCCACTTT.

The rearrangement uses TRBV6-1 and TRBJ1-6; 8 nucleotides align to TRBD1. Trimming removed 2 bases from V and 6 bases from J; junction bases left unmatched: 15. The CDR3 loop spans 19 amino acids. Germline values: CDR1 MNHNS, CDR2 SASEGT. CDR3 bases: TGTGCCAGCAGTGAACGCAGCGGGGGGGCCGACAGGGGTAATTCACCCCTCCACTTT. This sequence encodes CASSERSGGADRGNSPLHF.

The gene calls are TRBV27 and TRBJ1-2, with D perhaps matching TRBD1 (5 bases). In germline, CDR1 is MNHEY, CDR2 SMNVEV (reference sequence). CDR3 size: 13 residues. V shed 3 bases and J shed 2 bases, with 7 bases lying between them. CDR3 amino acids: CASSLRQNYGYTF. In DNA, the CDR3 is TGTGCCAGCAGTTTGAGACAGAACTATGGCTACACCTTC.

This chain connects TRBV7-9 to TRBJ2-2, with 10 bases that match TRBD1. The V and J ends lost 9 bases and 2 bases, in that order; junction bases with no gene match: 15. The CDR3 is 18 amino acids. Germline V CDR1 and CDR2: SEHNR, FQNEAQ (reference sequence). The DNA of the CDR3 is TGTGCCAGTCCCGGAAGACAGGGGGCGCCTATTAACACCGGGGAGCTGTTTTTT. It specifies CASPGRQGAPINTGELFF.

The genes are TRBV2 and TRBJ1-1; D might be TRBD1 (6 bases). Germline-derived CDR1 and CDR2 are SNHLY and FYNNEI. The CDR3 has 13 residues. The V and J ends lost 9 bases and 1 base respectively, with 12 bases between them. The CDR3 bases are TGTGCCAGGAGACAGGATTGGAACACTGAAGCTTTCTTT. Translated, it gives CARRQDWNTEAFF.

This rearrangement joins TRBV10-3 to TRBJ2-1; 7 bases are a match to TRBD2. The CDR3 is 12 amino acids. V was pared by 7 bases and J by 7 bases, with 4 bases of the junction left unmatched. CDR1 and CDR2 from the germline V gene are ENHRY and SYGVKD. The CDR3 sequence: CAITEGGNEQFF. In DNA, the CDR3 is TGTGCCATCACCGAGGGAGGGAATGAGCAGTTCTTC.

The CDR3 bases are TGTGCCAGCAGGGCAGACAGTGAAGCTTTCTTT. This sequence encodes CASRADSEAFF. The chain recombines TRBV6-1 with TRBJ1-1; D is possibly TRBD1 (5 bases). The CDR3 spans 11 residues. The germline V gene has CDR1 MNHNS and CDR2 SASEGT. Trimming removed 6 bases at V and 7 bases at J, with 9 bases between.

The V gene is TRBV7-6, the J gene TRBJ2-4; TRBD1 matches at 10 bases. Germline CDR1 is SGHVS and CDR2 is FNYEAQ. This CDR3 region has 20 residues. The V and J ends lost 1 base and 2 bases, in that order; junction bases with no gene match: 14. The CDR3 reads CASSLDSFPRDRGSKNIQYF. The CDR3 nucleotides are TGTGCCAGCAGCTTAGATTCATTCCCCCGGGACAGGGGATCCAAAAACATTCAGTACTTC.

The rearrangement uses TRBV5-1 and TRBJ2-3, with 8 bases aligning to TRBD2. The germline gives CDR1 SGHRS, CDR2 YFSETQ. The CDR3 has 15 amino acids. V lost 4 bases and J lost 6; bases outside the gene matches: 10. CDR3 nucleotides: TGCGCCAGCAGCCTGACGGGGGGGGGACGGGATACGCAGTATTTT. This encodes CASSLTGGGRDTQYF.

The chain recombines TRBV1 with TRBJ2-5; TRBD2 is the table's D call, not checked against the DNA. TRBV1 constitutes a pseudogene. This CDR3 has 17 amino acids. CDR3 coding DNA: TGCACCAGCACGCACAGGACTAGCGGAATACAAGAGTGGACCCAGTACTTC. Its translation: CTSTHRTSGIQEWTQYF.

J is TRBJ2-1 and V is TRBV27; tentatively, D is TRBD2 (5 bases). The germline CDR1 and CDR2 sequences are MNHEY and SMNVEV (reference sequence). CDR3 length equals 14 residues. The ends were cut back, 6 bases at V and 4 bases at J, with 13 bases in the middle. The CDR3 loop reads CASSPGLTYNEQFF. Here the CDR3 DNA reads TGTGCCAGCAGCCCGGGGTTGACTTACAATGAGCAGTTCTTC.

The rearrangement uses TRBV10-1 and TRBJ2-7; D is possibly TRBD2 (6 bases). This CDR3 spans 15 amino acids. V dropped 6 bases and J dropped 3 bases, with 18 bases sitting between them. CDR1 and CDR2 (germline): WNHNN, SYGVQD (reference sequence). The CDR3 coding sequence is TGCGCCAGCAGCCCGCCGACGACGGAGGGCTACGAGCAGTACTTC. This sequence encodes CASSPPTTEGYEQYF.

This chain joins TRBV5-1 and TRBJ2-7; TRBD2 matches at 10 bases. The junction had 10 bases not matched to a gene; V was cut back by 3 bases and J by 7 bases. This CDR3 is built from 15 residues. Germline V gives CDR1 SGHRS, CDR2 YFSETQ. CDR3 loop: CASSSRTSGGWEQYF. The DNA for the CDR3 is TGCGCCAGCAGCTCCAGGACTAGCGGCGGCTGGGAGCAGTACTTC.